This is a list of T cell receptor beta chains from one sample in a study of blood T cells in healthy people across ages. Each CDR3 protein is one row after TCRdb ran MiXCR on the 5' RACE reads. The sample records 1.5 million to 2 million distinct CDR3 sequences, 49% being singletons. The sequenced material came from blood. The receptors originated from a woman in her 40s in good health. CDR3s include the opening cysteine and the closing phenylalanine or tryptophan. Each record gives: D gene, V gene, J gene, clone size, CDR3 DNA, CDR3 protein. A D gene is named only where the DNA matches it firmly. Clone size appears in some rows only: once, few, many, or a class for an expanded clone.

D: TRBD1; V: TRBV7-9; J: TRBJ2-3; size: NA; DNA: TGTACCAGCAGCCCCAGGGGGCGCGGAGATACGCAGTATTTT; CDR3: CTSSPRGRGDTQYF
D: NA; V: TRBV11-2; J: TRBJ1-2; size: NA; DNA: TGTGCCAGCAGCCCCGCTGCCCTTGGCTACACCTTC; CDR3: CASSPAALGYTF
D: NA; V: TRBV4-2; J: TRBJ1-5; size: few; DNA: TGTGCCAGCAGCCAAGCCGGGGGACAGCCCCAGCATTTT; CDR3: CASSQAGGQPQHF
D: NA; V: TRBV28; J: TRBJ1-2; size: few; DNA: TGTGCCAGCAGCCGGGGGGCAATTGGCTACACCTTC; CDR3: CASSRGAIGYTF
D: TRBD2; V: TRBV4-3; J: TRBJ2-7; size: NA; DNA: TGCGCCAGCAGCCAAGGCAGGGAGGGCTACGAGCAGTACTTC; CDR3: CASSQGREGYEQYF
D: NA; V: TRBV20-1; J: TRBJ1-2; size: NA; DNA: TGCAGTGCTAGAGAGCTTCTACCTAAGATCCGGGGCTATGGCTACACCTTC; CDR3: CSARELLPKIRGYGYTF
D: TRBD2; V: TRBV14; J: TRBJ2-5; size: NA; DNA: TGTGCTACCTCCGCCGGGACTATGGGGACCCAGTACTTC; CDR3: CATSAGTMGTQYF
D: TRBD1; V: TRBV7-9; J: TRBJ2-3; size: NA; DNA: TGTGCCAGCCTGGGGACAGGGGGCACAGATACGCAGTATTTT; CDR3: CASLGTGGTDTQYF
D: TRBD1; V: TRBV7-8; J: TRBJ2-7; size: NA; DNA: TGTGCCAGCAGCGACGGGACAGGGAGGTCCTACGAGCAGTACTTC; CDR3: CASSDGTGRSYEQYF
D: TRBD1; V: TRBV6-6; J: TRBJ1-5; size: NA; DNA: TGTGCCAGCGGCAATCACGGGACAGCAAATCAGCCCCAGCATTTT; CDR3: CASGNHGTANQPQHF
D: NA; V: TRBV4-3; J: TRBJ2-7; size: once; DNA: TGCGCCAGCAGCCAAGATCAGGGGGGGTTAGCGTACGAGCAGTACTTC; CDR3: CASSQDQGGLAYEQYF
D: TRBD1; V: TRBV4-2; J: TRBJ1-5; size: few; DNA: TGTGCCAGCAGCACATCAGGGGGAGGGACGGGGCCCCAGCATTTT; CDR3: CASSTSGGGTGPQHF
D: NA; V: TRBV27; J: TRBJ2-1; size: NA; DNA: TGTGCCAGCAGTTTACAGGGGACTTATGGAGGCAATGAGCAGTTCTTC; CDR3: CASSLQGTYGGNEQFF
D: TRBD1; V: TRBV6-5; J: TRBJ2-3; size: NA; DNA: TGTGCCAGCAGTTCACGATACCGACAGGGACGTCAAGATACGCAGTATTTT; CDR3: CASSSRYRQGRQDTQYF
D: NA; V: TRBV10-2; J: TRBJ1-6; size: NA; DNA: TGCGCCAGCAGTGAGTCGAGTAGGGCGAGCTCCTATAATTCACCCCTCCACTTT; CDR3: CASSESSRASSYNSPLHF
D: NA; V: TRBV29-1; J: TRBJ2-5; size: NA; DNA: TGCAGCGTTGAACCACGAGGAGAGACCCAGTACTTC; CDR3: CSVEPRGETQYF
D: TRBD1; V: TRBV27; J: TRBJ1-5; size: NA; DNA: TGTGCCAGCAGTGATACAGGGGGCTGGCAGCCCCAGCATTTT; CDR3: CASSDTGGWQPQHF
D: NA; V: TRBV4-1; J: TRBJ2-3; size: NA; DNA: TGCGCCAGCAGGCTCGGTCCCCTGGGGGCAACCTCTAGCACAGATACGCAGTATTTT; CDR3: CASRLGPLGATSSTDTQYF
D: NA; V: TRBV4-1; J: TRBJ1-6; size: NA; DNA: TGCGCCAGCAGCCGAGATCGGTTTTGGAATTCACCCCTCCACTTT; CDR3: CASSRDRFWNSPLHF
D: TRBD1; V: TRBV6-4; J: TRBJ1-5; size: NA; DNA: TGTGCCAGCAGTGACTCAGGGGGCCAGCCCCAGCATTTT; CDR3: CASSDSGGQPQHF
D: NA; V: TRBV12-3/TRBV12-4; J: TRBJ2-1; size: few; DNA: TGTGCCAGCACCCTTGGGGTAGGAACCCACAATGAGCAGTTCTTC; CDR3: CASTLGVGTHNEQFF
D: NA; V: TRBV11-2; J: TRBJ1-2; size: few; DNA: TGTGCCAGCAGCTTAGGAGGCCTAGGCGGGGGCTACACCTTC; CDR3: CASSLGGLGGGYTF
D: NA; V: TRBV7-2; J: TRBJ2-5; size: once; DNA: TGTGCCAGCAGGGACGGGGGGCGGAGGACCCAGTACTTC; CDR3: CASRDGGRRTQYF
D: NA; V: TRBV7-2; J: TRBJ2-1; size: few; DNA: TGTGCCAGCAGCTTAGATGGGGGCCCCATTGTCAATGAGCAGTTCTTC; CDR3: CASSLDGGPIVNEQFF
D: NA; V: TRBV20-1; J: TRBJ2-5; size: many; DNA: TGCAGTGCTAGATCCGGAGAGACCCAGTACTTC; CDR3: CSARSGETQYF
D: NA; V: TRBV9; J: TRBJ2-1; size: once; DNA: TGTGCCAGCAGCGCGGCGGCGACTTGGGGGACTGACAATGAGCAGTTCTTC; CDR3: CASSAAATWGTDNEQFF
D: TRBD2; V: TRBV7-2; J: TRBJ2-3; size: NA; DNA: TGTGCCAGCAGCTTGGGACTAGCGGGGGGGCGCACAGATACGCAGTATTTT; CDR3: CASSLGLAGGRTDTQYF
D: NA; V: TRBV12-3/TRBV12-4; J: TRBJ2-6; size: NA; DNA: TGTGCCAGCAGTGTATCCCTCGGTCCCTCTGGGGCCAACGTCCTGACTTTC; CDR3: CASSVSLGPSGANVLTF
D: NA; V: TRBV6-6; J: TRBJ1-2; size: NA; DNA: TGTGCCAGCAGTTATTCTAGGGGGAATTCCCATGGCTACACCTTC; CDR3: CASSYSRGNSHGYTF
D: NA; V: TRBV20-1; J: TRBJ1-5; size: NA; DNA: TGCAGTGCTAGAGTCTCGGGAGGTCAGCCCCAGCATTTT; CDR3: CSARVSGGQPQHF
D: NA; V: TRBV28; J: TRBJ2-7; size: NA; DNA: TGTGCCAGCAGTTCCCCTAGCTGGGGGAGCTACGAGCAGTACTTC; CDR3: CASSSPSWGSYEQYF
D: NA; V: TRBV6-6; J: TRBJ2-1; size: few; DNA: TGTGCCAGCAGAATGGGTGGCAACAATGAGCAGTTCTTC; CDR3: CASRMGGNNEQFF
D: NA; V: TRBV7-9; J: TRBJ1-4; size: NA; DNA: TGTGCCAGCAGCTTGGGGGCAGAGGCTAATGAAAAACTGTTTTTT; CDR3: CASSLGAEANEKLFF
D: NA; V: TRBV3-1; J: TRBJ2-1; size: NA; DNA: TGTGCCAGCAGCCAAGTTAGGACCGGGCAGTTCTTC; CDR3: CASSQVRTGQFF
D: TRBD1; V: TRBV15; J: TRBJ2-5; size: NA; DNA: TGTGCCACCAGCAGCCACCGGGACAGGGGAGAGACCCAGTACTTC; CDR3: CATSSHRDRGETQYF
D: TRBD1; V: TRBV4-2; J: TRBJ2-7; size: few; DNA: TGTGCCAGCAGCCAGGGAGGGGTGACAGGGGGCTTCGAGCAGTACTTC; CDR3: CASSQGGVTGGFEQYF
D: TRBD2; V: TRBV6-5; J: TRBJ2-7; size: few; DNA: TGTGCCAGCAGCCACGGGACTAGCGGGGTCTTAGACGAGCAGTACTTC; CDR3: CASSHGTSGVLDEQYF
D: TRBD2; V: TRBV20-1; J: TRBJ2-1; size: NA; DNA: TGCAGTGCTAGAACTAGCGGGGGCCGCGGGGAGCAGTTCTTC; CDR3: CSARTSGGRGEQFF
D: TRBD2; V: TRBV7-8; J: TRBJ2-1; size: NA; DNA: TGTGCCAGCAGCTTACGGTCTAGCGGGGGGGCCTTTCATGACAATGAGCAGTTCTTC; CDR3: CASSLRSSGGAFHDNEQFF
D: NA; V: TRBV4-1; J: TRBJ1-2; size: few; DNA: TGCGCCAGCAGCCAAGTGTACAGCGATTCTAACTATGGCTACACCTTC; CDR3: CASSQVYSDSNYGYTF
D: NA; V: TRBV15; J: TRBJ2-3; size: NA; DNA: TGTGCCACCAGCAGAGGTTGGTTCACAGATACGCAGTATTTT; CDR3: CATSRGWFTDTQYF
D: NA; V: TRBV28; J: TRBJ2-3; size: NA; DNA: TGTGCCAGCAGTTTTCCAGGGGTTTCGCAGTATTTT; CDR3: CASSFPGVSQYF
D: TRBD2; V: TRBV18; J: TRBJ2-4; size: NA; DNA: TGTGCCAGCTCAGGCGGGGGGCCTGCCAAAAACATTCAGTACTTC; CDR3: CASSGGGPAKNIQYF
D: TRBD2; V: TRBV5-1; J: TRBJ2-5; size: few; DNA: TGCGCCAGCAGTCGACTAGCGGGGGGAATTACCTCGGAGGAGCAGTACTTC; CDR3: CASSRLAGGITSEEQYF
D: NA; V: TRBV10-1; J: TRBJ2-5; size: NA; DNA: TGCGCCAGCAGTGCTGGAGGGGCTATAGGGGAGACCCAGTACTTC; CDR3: CASSAGGAIGETQYF